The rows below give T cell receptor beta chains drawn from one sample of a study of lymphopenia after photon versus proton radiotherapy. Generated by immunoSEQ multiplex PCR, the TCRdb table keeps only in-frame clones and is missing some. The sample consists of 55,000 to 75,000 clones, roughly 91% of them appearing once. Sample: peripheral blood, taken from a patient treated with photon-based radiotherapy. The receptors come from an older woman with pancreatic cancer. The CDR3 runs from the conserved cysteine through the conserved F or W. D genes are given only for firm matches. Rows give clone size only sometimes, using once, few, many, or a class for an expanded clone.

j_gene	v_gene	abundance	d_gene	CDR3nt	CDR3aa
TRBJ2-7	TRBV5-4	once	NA	TGTGCCAGCAGCTTACAACTAGGCCCCTACGAGCAGTACTTC	CASSLQLGPYEQYF
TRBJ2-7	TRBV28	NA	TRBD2	TGTGCCAGCAGTTTTCATAGCGGGGGGACCTACGAGCAGTACTTC	CASSFHSGGTYEQYF
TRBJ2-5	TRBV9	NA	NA	TGTGCCAGCAGCGTAGCAGGGAGAGAGACCCAGTACTTC	CASSVAGRETQYF
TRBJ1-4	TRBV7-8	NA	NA	TGTGCCAGCAGCTTCCTCCGGCACGTCCAGGGTGACGGTGAAAAACTGTTTTTT	CASSFLRHVQGDGEKLFF
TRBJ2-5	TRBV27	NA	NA	TGTGCCAGCAGTTTATCATGGAGGGAGACCCAGTACTTC	CASSLSWRETQYF
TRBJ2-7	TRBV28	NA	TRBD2	TGTGCCGTACGGGGGGAGGCGACCTACGAGCAGTACTTC	CAVRGEATYEQYF
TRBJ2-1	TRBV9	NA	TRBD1	TGTGCCAGCAGCGTAGATGAGGGACAGGGCTACAATGAGCAGTTCTTC	CASSVDEGQGYNEQFF
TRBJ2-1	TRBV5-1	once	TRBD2	TGCGCCAGCAGCTTGGAGCTAGCGGTGAACAATGAGCAGTTCTTC	CASSLELAVNNEQFF
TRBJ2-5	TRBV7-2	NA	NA	TGTGCCAGCAGCCCGCCACCAGGCAGAGAGACCCAGTACTTC	CASSPPPGRETQYF
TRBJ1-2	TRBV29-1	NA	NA	TGCAGCGTTGAAGTGGGCGACTATGGCTACACCTTC	CSVEVGDYGYTF
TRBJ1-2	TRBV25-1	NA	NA	TGTGCCAGCAGTGAACTCGGCAACAGTAACTATGGCTACACCTTC	CASSELGNSNYGYTF
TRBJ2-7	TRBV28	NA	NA	TGTGCCAGCACCCCAACAGTACCCTACGAGCAGTACTTC	CASTPTVPYEQYF
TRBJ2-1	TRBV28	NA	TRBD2	TGTGCCGCGGGGGGACGGGAGGGAGGTAGGAATGAGCAGTTCTTC	CAAGGREGGRNEQFF
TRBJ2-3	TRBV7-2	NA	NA	TGTGCCAGCAGCTTAGGGGGACCTCTCACCGGAAATACGCAGTATTTT	CASSLGGPLTGNTQYF
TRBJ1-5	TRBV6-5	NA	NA	TGTGCCAGCAGCCCCTCGGGCAATCAGCCCCAGCATTTT	CASSPSGNQPQHF
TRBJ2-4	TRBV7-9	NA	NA	TGTGCCAGCAGCCCCAATCCTTTGGAGGGGATAGCCAAAAACATTCAGTACTTC	CASSPNPLEGIAKNIQYF
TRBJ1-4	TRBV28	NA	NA	TGTGCCAGCTCCAAGTGGGGTGAAAAACTGTTTTTT	CASSKWGEKLFF
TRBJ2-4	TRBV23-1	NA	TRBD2	TGCGCCAGCAGTCAATTAGCGGGATATGAGAAAAACATTCAGTACTTC	CASSQLAGYEKNIQYF
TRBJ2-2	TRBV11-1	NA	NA	TGTGCCAGCAGCTTACAGGGATTCACCGGGGAGCTGTTTTTT	CASSLQGFTGELFF
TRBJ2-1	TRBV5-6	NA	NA	TGTGCCAGCAGCTTGTTGGGGCTAGACGATGGTGAGCAGTTCTTC	CASSLLGLDDGEQFF
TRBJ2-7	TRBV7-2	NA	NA	TGTGCCAGCAGGGACGGGACCTACGAGCAGTACTTC	CASRDGTYEQYF
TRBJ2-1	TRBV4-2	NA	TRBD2	TGTGCCAGCAGCCAAGAGGGAAGCGGGAGGTTTACACAGGAGCAGTTCTTC	CASSQEGSGRFTQEQFF
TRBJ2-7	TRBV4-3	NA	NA	TGCGCCAGCAGCCAAGATCGGGGGTCGGCCTACGAGCAGTACTTC	CASSQDRGSAYEQYF
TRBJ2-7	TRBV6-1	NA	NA	TGTGCCAGCAATGATCCCCGGGCGCCACACGAGCAGTACTTC	CASNDPRAPHEQYF
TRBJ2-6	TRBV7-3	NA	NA	TGTGCCAGCAGCAGCCGGGGGCCTGGGGCCAACGTCCTGACTTTC	CASSSRGPGANVLTF
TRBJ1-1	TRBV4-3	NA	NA	TGCGCCAGCAGCCAAGAATTTGGGGCCCGACACGTCGGGAACACTGAAGCTTTCTTT	CASSQEFGARHVGNTEAFF
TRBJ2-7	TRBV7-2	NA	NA	TGTGCCAGCAGCTTAGTCAGGGCGGACTACGAGCAGTACTTC	CASSLVRADYEQYF
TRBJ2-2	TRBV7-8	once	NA	TGTGCCAGCAGCTCTTACACCGGGGAGCTGTTTTTT	CASSSYTGELFF
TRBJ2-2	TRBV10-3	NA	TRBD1	TGTGCCATCAGTCAGGGGACGGGTGGTACAGGGGGCGTCGGGGAGCTGTTTTTT	CAISQGTGGTGGVGELFF
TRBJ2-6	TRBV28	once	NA	TGTGCCAGCAGTTTTGGCAGCTCTGGGGCCAACGTCCTGACTTTC	CASSFGSSGANVLTF
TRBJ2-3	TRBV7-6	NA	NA	TGTGCCAGCAGCCCTGGCCACCGTAGCACAGATACGCAGTATTTT	CASSPGHRSTDTQYF
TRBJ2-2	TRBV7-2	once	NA	TGTGCCAGCAGCTTAGATCGGCCGGGTGGCGCCGGGGAGCTGTTTTTT	CASSLDRPGGAGELFF
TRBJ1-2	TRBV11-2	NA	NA	TGTGCCAGCAGCTTATACAGTAACTATGGCTACACCTTC	CASSLYSNYGYTF
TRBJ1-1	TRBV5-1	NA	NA	TGCGCCAGCAGCTTCGGGGGGTCGAACACTGAAGCTTTCTTT	CASSFGGSNTEAFF
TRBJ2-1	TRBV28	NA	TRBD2	TGTGCCAGCAGTCTACTAGCGCCCCATGAGCAGTTCTTC	CASSLLAPHEQFF
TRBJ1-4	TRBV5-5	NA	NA	TGTGCCAGCAGCCGTCGATCGACAGGACAACTTGCAACTAATGAAAAACTGTTTTTT	CASSRRSTGQLATNEKLFF
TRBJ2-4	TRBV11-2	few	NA	TGTGCCAGCAGCTTAGAGGCAGGGGCTAGAAACATTCAGTACTTC	CASSLEAGARNIQYF
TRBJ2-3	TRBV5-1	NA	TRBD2	TGCGCCAGCAGCTTGGCACTAGCGGGGTACACAGATACGCAGTATTTT	CASSLALAGYTDTQYF
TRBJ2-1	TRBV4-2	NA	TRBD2	TGTGCCAGCAGCCCCCTAGCGGGAGGGCTCCACAATGAGCAGTTCTTC	CASSPLAGGLHNEQFF
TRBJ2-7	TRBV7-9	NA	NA	TGTGCCAGCAGCTTTCGAGGCTACGAGCAGTACTTC	CASSFRGYEQYF
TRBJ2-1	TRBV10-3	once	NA	TGTGCCAGCAATACGGGGAATGAGCAGTTCTTC	CASNTGNEQFF
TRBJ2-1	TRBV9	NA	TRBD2	TGTGCCAGCAGCGTAACCGCCGGGACTAGCGGGAGCTCCTACAATGAGCAGTTCTTC	CASSVTAGTSGSSYNEQFF
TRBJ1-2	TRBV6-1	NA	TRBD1	TGTGCCAGCAGCCCGGGACAGAGTTACTATGGCTACACCTTC	CASSPGQSYYGYTF
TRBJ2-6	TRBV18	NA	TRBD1	TGTGCCAGCTCACCACCATACGGGACAGGTGCCAACGTCCTGACTTTC	CASSPPYGTGANVLTF